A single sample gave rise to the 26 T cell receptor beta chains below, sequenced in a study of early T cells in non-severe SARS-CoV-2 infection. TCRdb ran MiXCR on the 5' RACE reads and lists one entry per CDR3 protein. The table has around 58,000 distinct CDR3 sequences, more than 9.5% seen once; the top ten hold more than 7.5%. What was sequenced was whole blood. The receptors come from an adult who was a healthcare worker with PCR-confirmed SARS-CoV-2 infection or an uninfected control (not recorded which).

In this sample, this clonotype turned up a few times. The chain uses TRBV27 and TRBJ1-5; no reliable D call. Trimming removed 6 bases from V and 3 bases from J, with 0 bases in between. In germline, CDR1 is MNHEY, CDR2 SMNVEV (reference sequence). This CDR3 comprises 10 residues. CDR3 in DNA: TGTGCCAGCAGCAATCAGCCCCAGCATTTT. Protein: CASSNQPQHF.

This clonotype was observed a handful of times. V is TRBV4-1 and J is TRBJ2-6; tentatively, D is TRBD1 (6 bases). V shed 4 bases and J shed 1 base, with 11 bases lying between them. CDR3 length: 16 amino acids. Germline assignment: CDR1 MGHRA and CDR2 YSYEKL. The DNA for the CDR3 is TGCGCCAGCAGCCTCACAGGGTTGTCTGGGGCCAACGTCCTGACTTTC. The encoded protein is CASSLTGLSGANVLTF.

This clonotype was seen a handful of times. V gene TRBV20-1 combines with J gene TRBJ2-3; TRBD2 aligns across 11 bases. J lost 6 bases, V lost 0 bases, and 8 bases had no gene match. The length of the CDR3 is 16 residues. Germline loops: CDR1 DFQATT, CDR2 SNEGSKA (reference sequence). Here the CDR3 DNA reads TGCAGTGCTAGAGATGTCGCTCGGACTAGCGGGGATACGCAGTATTTT. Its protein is CSARDVARTSGDTQYF.

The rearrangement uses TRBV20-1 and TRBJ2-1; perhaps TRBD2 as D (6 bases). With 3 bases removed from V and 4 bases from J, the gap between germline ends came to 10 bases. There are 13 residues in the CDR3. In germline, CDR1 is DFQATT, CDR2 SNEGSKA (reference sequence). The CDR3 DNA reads TGCAGTGCTAGCGGGAGTGGGTACAATGAGCAGTTCTTC. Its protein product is CSASGSGYNEQFF.

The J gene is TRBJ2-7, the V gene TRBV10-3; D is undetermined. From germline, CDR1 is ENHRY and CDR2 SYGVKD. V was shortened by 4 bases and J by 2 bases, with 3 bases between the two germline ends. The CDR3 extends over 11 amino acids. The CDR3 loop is CAISVAYEQYF. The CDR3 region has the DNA TGTGCCATCAGTGTGGCCTACGAGCAGTACTTC.

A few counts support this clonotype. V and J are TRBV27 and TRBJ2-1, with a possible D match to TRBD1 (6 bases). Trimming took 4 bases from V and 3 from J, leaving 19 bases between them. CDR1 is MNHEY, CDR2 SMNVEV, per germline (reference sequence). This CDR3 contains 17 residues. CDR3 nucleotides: TGTGCCAGCAGTTCTCGTGTTTGGACAGACGACTACAATGAGCAGTTCTTC. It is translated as CASSSRVWTDDYNEQFF.

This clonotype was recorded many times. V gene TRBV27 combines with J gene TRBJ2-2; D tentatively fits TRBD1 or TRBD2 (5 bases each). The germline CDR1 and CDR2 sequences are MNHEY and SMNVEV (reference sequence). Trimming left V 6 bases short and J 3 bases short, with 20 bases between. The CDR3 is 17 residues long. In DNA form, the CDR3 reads TGTGCCAGCAGCAAACAAATCTGGCAGGGAGACACCGGGGAGCTGTTTTTT. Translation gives CASSKQIWQGDTGELFF.

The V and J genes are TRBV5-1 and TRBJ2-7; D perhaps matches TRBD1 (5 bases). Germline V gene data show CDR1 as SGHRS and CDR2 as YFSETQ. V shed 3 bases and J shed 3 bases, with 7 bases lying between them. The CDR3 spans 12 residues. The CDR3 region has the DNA TGCGCCAGCAGCTCGACAGTCTACGAGCAGTACTTC. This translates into CASSSTVYEQYF.

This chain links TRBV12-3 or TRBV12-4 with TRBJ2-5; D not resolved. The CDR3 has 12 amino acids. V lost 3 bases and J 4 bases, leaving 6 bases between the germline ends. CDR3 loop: CASSFIGETQYF. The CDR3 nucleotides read TGTGCCAGCAGTTTTATTGGAGAGACCCAGTACTTC.

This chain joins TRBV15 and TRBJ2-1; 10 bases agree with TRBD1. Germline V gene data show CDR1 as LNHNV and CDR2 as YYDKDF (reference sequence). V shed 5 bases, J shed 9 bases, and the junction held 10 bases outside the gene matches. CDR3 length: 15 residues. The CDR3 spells CATSWGTGVQREQFF. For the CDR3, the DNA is TGTGCCACCAGCTGGGGGACAGGGGTGCAGCGTGAGCAGTTCTTC. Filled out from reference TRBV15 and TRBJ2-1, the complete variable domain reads DAMVIQNPRYQVTQFGKPVTLSCSQTLNHNVMYWYQQKSSQAPKLLFHYYDKDFNNEADTPDNFQSRRPNTSFCFLDIRSPGLGDTAMYLCATSWGTGVQREQFFGPGTRLTVL.

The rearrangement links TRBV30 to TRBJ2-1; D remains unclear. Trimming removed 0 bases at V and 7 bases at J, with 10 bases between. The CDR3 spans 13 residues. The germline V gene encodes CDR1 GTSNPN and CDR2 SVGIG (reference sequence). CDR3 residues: CAWSVLLLNEQFF. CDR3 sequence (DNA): TGTGCCTGGAGTGTTTTGCTCCTAAATGAGCAGTTCTTC.

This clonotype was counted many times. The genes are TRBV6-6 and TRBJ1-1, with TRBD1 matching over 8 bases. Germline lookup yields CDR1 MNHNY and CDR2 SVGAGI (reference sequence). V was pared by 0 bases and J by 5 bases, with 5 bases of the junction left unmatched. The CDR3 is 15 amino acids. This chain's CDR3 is CASSYSDRVTTEAFF. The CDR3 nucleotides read TGTGCCAGCAGTTACTCGGACAGGGTAACGACTGAAGCTTTCTTT.

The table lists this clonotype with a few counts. CDR3: CASSLPGVPETQYF. CDR3 nucleotides: TGTGCCAGCAGTTTACCGGGAGTCCCAGAGACCCAGTACTTC. The gene calls are TRBV12-3 or TRBV12-4 and TRBJ2-5; tentatively, D is TRBD2 (6 bases). The CDR3 totals 14 residues. Trimming left V 2 bases short and J 4 bases short, with 11 bases between.

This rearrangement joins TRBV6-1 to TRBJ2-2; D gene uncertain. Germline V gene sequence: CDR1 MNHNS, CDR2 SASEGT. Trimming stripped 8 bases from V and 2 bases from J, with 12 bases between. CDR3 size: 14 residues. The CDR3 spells CASLVHSNTGELFF. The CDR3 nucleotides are TGTGCCAGCTTGGTCCATTCCAACACCGGGGAGCTGTTTTTT.

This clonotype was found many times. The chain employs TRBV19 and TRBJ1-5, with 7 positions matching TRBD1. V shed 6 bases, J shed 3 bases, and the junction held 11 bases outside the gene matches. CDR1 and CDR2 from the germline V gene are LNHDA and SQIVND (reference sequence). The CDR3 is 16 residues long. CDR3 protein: CASSWTTGAPNQPQHF. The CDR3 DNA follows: TGTGCCAGTAGCTGGACTACAGGGGCTCCCAATCAGCCCCAGCATTTT. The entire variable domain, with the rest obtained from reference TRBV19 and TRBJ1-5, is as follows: DGGITQSPKYLFRKEGQNVTLSCEQNLNHDAMYWYRQDPGQGLRLIYYSQIVNDFQKGDIAEGYSVSREKKESFPLTVTSAQKNPTAFYLCASSWTTGAPNQPQHFGDGTRLSIL.

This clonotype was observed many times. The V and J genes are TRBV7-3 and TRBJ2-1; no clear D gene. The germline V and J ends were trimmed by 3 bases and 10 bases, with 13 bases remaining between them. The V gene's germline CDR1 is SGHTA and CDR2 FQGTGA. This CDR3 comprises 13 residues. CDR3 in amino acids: CASSLGPALEQFF. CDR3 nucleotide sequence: TGTGCCAGCAGCTTGGGCCCTGCCCTAGAGCAGTTCTTC.

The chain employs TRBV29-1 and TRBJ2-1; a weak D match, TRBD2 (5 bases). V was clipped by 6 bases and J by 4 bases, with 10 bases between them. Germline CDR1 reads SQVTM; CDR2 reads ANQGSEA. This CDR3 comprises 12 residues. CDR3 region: CSVPRGYNEQFF. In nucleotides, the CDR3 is TGCAGCGTCCCAAGAGGGTACAATGAGCAGTTCTTC.

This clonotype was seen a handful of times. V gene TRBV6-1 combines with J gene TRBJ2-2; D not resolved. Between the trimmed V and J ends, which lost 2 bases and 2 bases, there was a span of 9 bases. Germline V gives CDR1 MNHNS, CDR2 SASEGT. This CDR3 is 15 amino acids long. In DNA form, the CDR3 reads TGTGCCAGCAGTGAATCCGTGGGTAACACCGGGGAGCTGTTTTTT. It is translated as CASSESVGNTGELFF.

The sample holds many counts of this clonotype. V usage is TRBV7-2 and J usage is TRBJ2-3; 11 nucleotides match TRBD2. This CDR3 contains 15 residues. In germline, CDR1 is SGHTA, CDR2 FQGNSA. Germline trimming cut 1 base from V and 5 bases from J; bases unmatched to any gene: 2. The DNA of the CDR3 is TGTGCCAGCAGCTTAGACGGACTAGCGGGAGATACGCAGTATTTT. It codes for CASSLDGLAGDTQYF.

In nucleotides, the CDR3 is TGTGCCAGCAGCTTAGGGGTAGCGGGAGTGGTCGAGCAGTTCTTC. It is translated as CASSLGVAGVVEQFF. V is TRBV7-6 and J is TRBJ2-1, with 9 nucleotides matching TRBD2. The CDR3 spans 15 residues. Losses at the gene ends were 1 base for V and 10 bases for J; bases not matched to a gene: 8. From germline, CDR1 is SGHVS and CDR2 FNYEAQ. Full variable domain (outside the CDR3, taken from reference TRBV7-6 and TRBJ2-1): GAGVSQSPRYKVTKRGQDVALRCDPISGHVSLYWYRQALGQGPEFLTYFNYEAQQDKSGLPNDRFSAERPEGSISTLTIQRTEQRDSAMYRCASSLGVAGVVEQFFGPGTRLTVL.

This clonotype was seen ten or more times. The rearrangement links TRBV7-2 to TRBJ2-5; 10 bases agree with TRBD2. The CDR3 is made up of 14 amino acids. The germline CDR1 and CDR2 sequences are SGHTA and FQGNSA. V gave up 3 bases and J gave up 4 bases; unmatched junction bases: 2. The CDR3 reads CASSLVAGGETQYF. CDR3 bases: TGTGCCAGCAGCTTGGTAGCGGGGGGAGAGACCCAGTACTTC.

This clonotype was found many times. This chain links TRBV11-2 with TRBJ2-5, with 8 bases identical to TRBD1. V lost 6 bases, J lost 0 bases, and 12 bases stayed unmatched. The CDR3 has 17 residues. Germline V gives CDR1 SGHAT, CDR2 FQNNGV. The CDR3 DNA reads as TGTGCCAGCAGGATAGTCGCAGGGGGCTCGTACCAAGAGACCCAGTACTTC. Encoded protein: CASRIVAGGSYQETQYF.

For the CDR3, the DNA is TGTGCCAGCAGTTTCGGGGAGGGAGTCTATGGCTACACCTTC. Protein product: CASSFGEGVYGYTF. J is TRBJ1-2 and V is TRBV28; D unclear. This CDR3 comprises 14 residues. Trimming left V 3 bases short and J 4 bases short, with 12 bases between. Germline CDR1 reads MDHEN; CDR2 reads SYDVKM.

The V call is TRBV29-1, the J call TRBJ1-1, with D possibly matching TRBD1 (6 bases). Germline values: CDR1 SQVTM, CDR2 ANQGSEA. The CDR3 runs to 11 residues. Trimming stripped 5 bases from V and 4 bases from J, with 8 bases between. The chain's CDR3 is CSVRTATEAFF. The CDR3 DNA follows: TGCAGCGTTAGGACAGCCACTGAAGCTTTCTTT.

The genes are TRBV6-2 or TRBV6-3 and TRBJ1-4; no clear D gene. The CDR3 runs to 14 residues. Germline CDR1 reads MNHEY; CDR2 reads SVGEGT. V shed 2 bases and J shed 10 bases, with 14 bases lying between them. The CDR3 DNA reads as TGTGCCAGCAGTTACGTACTGGACGGCGGAAAACTGTTTTTT. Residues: CASSYVLDGGKLFF.

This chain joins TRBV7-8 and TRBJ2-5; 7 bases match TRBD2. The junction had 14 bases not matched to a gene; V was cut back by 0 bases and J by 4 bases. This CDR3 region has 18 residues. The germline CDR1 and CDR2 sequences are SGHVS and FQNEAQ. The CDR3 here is CASSLARPFTSAVETQYF. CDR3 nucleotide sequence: TGTGCCAGCAGCTTAGCTCGGCCGTTTACTAGCGCAGTAGAGACCCAGTACTTC.